These 28 T cell receptor beta chains share one sample of origin, sequenced in a study of CD8 T cells in Susac syndrome. Random hexamers were used to reverse transcribe roughly 0.45 to 1 ug of RNA. TCRdb independently ran MiXCR on the immunoSEQ multiplex PCR reads; one entry per CDR3 protein. Of hundreds of thousands of distinct CDR3 sequences listed, roughly 90% are singletons. The sample taken for sequencing was CD8+ T cells from PBMCs. These receptors all stem from a human donor with multiple sclerosis.

V gene TRBV6-5 combines with J gene TRBJ1-5; unclear D gene. The CDR3 totals 19 residues. CDR1 MNHEY and CDR2 SVGAGI come from the germline V gene. Trimming pared 2 bases from V and 2 bases from J, leaving 22 bases between. The CDR3 spells CASSYSGRPAPRGNQPQHF. DNA for the CDR3: TGTGCCAGCAGTTACAGTGGTCGACCGGCCCCGAGGGGCAATCAGCCCCAGCATTTT.

The gene calls are TRBV6-1 and TRBJ2-5, with D maybe TRBD2 (6 bases). V gave up 7 bases and J gave up 0 bases, with 21 bases separating them. This CDR3 comprises 17 residues. Germline V gene lookup returns CDR1 MNHNS and CDR2 SASEGT. The CDR3 sequence is CASKPLGGPKYQETQYF. For the CDR3, the DNA is TGTGCCAGCAAACCTTTGGGGGGACCGAAGTACCAAGAGACCCAGTACTTC.

This clonotype is a singleton in its sample. The CDR3: CASSTRTVRGTDTQYF. CDR3 coding DNA: TGTGCCAGCAGTACTCGGACAGTAAGGGGCACAGATACGCAGTATTTT. The chain couples TRBV27 to TRBJ2-3; possible D gene TRBD1, 6 bases. V lost 5 bases, J lost 1 base, and 16 bases lay in between. CDR1 is MNHEY and CDR2 is SMNVEV in the germline V gene (reference sequence). This CDR3 is built from 16 residues.

This rearrangement joins TRBV4-1 to TRBJ1-2; a possible D gene is TRBD1 (6 bases). The CDR3 totals 15 residues. V was trimmed by 2 bases and J by 6 bases, leaving 16 bases between them. Germline values: CDR1 MGHRA, CDR2 YSYEKL. CDR3 in DNA: TGCGCCAGCAGCCAACCACAGGGAGGTGGGGATGGCTACACCTTC. This gives the protein CASSQPQGGGDGYTF.

This chain joins TRBV7-9 and TRBJ1-1; TRBD1 aligns across 7 bases. With V trimmed by 4 bases and J by 0 bases, 5 bases remained unmatched. Germline V gene lookup returns CDR1 SEHNR and CDR2 FQNEAQ (reference sequence). The CDR3 sequence is 15 residues long. As DNA, the CDR3 is TGTGCCAGCAGCTCTCAGACAGGGTTGAACACTGAAGCTTTCTTT. It specifies CASSSQTGLNTEAFF.

The chain has TRBV2 and TRBJ1-1, with 7 bases fitting TRBD1. Germline V gene data show CDR1 as SNHLY and CDR2 as FYNNEI. This CDR3 is 14 amino acids long. V dropped 8 bases and J dropped 4; count of bases not matched to a gene: 10. In DNA, the CDR3 is TGTGCCAGCCGCCGACAGGGAGGTTTCACTGAAGCTTTCTTT. Translating it yields CASRRQGGFTEAFF.

The rearrangement joins TRBV6-1 to TRBJ1-5; maybe TRBD1 (5 bases). V was pared by 5 bases and J by 5 bases, with 16 bases between. Germline CDR1 reads MNHNS; CDR2 reads SASEGT. The CDR3 has 15 amino acids. CDR3 region: CASSFFGALDQPQHF. The DNA of the CDR3 is TGTGCCAGCAGTTTTTTCGGGGCACTCGATCAGCCCCAGCATTTT.

The chain employs TRBV6-5 and TRBJ2-7; no clear D. The CDR3 has 14 residues. Trimming shortened V by 0 bases and J by 3 bases, and 9 bases separated the two germline ends. Germline values: CDR1 MNHEY, CDR2 SVGAGI. The CDR3 region is CASSYSVGGYEQYF. For the CDR3, the DNA is TGTGCCAGCAGTTACTCCGTTGGCGGCTACGAGCAGTACTTC.

The V call is TRBV23-1, the J call TRBJ2-3; TRBD2 matches 9 bases. TRBV23-1 is designated an ORF whose function remains uncertain. V lost 3 bases and J lost 5; bases outside the gene matches: 3. The CDR3 length is 14 residues. The CDR3 bases are TGCGCCAGCAGTCAGAAGCGGGGGGTAGATACGCAGTATTTT. It yields the protein CASSQKRGVDTQYF.

This clonotype came up once. The rearrangement joins TRBV6-5 to TRBJ1-1, with D unresolved. V lost 0 bases and J lost 1, with 12 bases in between. Looked up from germline, CDR1 is MNHEY and CDR2 is SVGAGI. The CDR3 is 16 amino acids. The DNA of the CDR3 is TGTGCCAGCAGTTACTCGCGGTTAATGGGGAACACTGAAGCTTTCTTT. It encodes CASSYSRLMGNTEAFF.

The chain employs TRBV10-3 and TRBJ2-5; D is unresolved. Per the germline V gene, CDR1 is ENHRY and CDR2 is SYGVKD. The CDR3 length is 11 residues. The V and J ends lost 8 bases and 2 bases respectively, with 6 bases between them. CDR3 in DNA: TGTGCCATCGCCCCTCAAGAGACCCAGTACTTC. Its protein product is CAIAPQETQYF.

This clonotype has only a few counts. This chain connects TRBV13 to TRBJ2-7; D not resolved. Germline CDR1 reads PRHDT; CDR2 reads FYEKMQ (reference sequence). Trimming cost V 2 bases and J 1 base, with 6 bases left between them. CDR3 length equals 13 residues. CDR3 residues: CASSLQRSYEQYF. The DNA for the CDR3 is TGTGCCAGCAGCTTACAGCGATCCTACGAGCAGTACTTC.

DNA of the CDR3: TGTGCCAGCAGCTCAAATGAGGGGACTAGCGGGACGGTCTACGAGCAGTACTTC. It encodes CASSSNEGTSGTVYEQYF. The chain couples TRBV7-9 to TRBJ2-7; 13 nucleotides line up with TRBD2. The CDR3 spans 18 residues. J was trimmed by 3 bases and V by 4 bases; bases with no gene match: 12. Germline V gene data show CDR1 as SEHNR and CDR2 as FQNEAQ (reference sequence).

The genes are TRBV3-1 and TRBJ2-7, with D perhaps TRBD2 (6 bases). The V gene's germline CDR1 is LGHDT and CDR2 YNNKEL (reference sequence). The V and J ends lost 3 bases and 4 bases respectively, with 13 bases between them. The length of the CDR3 is 14 residues. CDR3 DNA: TGTGCCAGCAGCCAGAAGATGGGGGGATACGAGCAGTACTTC. Its protein product is CASSQKMGGYEQYF.

The chain joins TRBV13 to TRBJ2-1; D is possibly TRBD2 (5 bases). The germline V and J ends were trimmed by 5 bases and 5 bases, with 16 bases remaining between them. CDR1 and CDR2 from the germline V gene are PRHDT and FYEKMQ (reference sequence). The CDR3 extends over 15 amino acids. The CDR3 coding sequence is TGTGCCAGCAGCCAACTGCCGGGGAGCGACAATGAGCAGTTCTTC. It translates to CASSQLPGSDNEQFF.

The chain uses TRBV4-3 and TRBJ2-1; the match to TRBD1 covers 9 bases. In germline, CDR1 is LGHNA, CDR2 YSLEER. The CDR3 has 17 residues. The J segment lost 8 bases and the V segment lost 1 base, leaving 12 bases of the junction unmatched. In DNA, the CDR3 is TGCGCCAGCAGCCAAGTGTTTCCGGGACAGGGTCTCCATGAGCAGTTCTTC. As protein: CASSQVFPGQGLHEQFF.

The chain links TRBV7-9 to TRBJ1-2; TRBD1 matches at 8 bases. CDR1 is SEHNR and CDR2 is FQNEAQ in the germline V gene (reference sequence). The CDR3 totals 17 residues. The V segment lost 5 bases and the J segment 8 bases; nucleotides outside the gene matches: 19. The CDR3 loop reads CASSPGGFNRLSGGYTF. As DNA, the CDR3 is TGTGCCAGCAGCCCAGGGGGCTTTAATCGGTTATCGGGAGGCTACACCTTC. Full variable domain (missing parts from reference TRBV7-9 and TRBJ1-2): DTGVSQNPRHKITKRGQNVTFRCDPISEHNRLYWYRQTLGQGPEFLTYFQNEAQLEKSRLLSDRFSAERPKGSFSTLEIQRTEQGDSAMYLCASSPGGFNRLSGGYTFGSGTRLTVV.

The CDR3 sequence is CASSIIYSGNTIYF. DNA for the CDR3: TGTGCCAGTAGTATTATATACTCTGGAAACACCATATATTTT. J is TRBJ1-3 and V is TRBV19; D is unresolved. V lost 3 bases and J lost 0, with 6 bases in between. This CDR3 is built from 14 residues. Germline lookup yields CDR1 LNHDA and CDR2 SQIVND (reference sequence). Full variable domain (missing parts from reference TRBV19 and TRBJ1-3): DGGITQSPKYLFRKEGQNVTLSCEQNLNHDAMYWYRQDPGQGLRLIYYSQIVNDFQKGDIAEGYSVSREKKESFPLTVTSAQKNPTAFYLCASSIIYSGNTIYFGEGSWLTVV.

This rearrangement joins TRBV15 to TRBJ1-6; no clear D gene. CDR1 is LNHNV and CDR2 is YYDKDF in the germline V gene (reference sequence). V was trimmed by 0 bases and J by 7 bases, leaving 10 bases between them. The length of the CDR3 is 15 residues. The CDR3, as DNA: TGTGCCACCAGCAGAGATCGGGGAGGGAATTCACCCCTCCACTTT. It codes for CATSRDRGGNSPLHF. The full variable domain, with the rest looked up from reference TRBV15 and TRBJ1-6, is DAMVIQNPRYQVTQFGKPVTLSCSQTLNHNVMYWYQQKSSQAPKLLFHYYDKDFNNEADTPDNFQSRRPNTSFCFLDIRSPGLGDTAMYLCATSRDRGGNSPLHFGNGTRLTVT.

This clonotype showed up just a few times. The chain carries TRBV27 and TRBJ2-5; 8 nucleotides agree with TRBD2. The ends lost 2 bases at V and 1 base at J; junction bases unmatched: 0. The CDR3 is 14 residues long. Looked up from germline, CDR1 is MNHEY and CDR2 is SMNVEV (reference sequence). CDR3 coding DNA: TGTGCCAGCAGTTTACGGGGGGGCCAAGAGACCCAGTACTTC. This gives the protein CASSLRGGQETQYF.

The chain employs TRBV4-3 and TRBJ2-7, with 7 nucleotides matching TRBD2. V trimming: 4 bases; J trimming: 4 bases; junction bases outside the gene matches: 13. Looked up from germline, CDR1 is LGHNA and CDR2 is YSLEER. The CDR3 is 16 residues long. CDR3 DNA: TGCGCCAGCAGCCTCCAATGGGGGGAGGGCCCTTACGAGCAGTACTTC. Its protein product is CASSLQWGEGPYEQYF.

This chain uses TRBV30 with TRBJ2-5; no clear D. The CDR3 totals 14 residues. V lost 1 base and J lost 2, with 11 bases in between. Germline lookup yields CDR1 GTSNPN and CDR2 SVGIG (reference sequence). The CDR3 loop reads CAWSGWTMQETQYF. Here the CDR3 DNA reads TGTGCCTGGAGTGGATGGACGATGCAAGAGACCCAGTACTTC.

The J gene is TRBJ1-2, the V gene TRBV6-5, with D unresolved. Germline CDR1 reads MNHEY; CDR2 reads SVGAGI. Trimming removed 2 bases from V and 2 bases from J, with 6 bases in between. This CDR3 has 13 amino acids. The CDR3 sequence: CASSYRENYGYTF. The CDR3 DNA reads as TGTGCCAGCAGTTACCGGGAGAACTATGGCTACACCTTC.

CDR3 residues: CASLDPGQGAYEQYF. The CDR3 DNA follows: TGTGCCTCCCTAGATCCAGGACAGGGGGCTTACGAGCAGTACTTC. The J gene is TRBJ2-7, the V gene TRBV10-3; 11 positions match TRBD1. V shed 11 bases and J 4 bases; nucleotides not matched to a gene: 13. The CDR3 runs 15 residues. The germline CDR1 and CDR2 sequences are ENHRY and SYGVKD.

This chain uses TRBV25-1 with TRBJ2-7; the D gene is possibly TRBD2 (7 bases). V shed 7 bases and J shed 9 bases, with 13 bases lying between them. The CDR3 extends over 11 amino acids. Looked up from germline, CDR1 is MGHDK and CDR2 is SYGVNS. In DNA, the CDR3 is TGTGCCAGCATAGGGGGGGTTGTGCAGTACTTC. The encoded protein is CASIGGVVQYF.

The chain employs TRBV20-1 and TRBJ2-5, with D unclear. V was pared by 2 bases and J by 0 bases, with 7 bases between. This CDR3 region has 13 residues. The germline V gene encodes CDR1 DFQATT and CDR2 SNEGSKA (reference sequence). CDR3 bases: TGCAGTGCTAGAAAGCGATACCAAGAGACCCAGTACTTC. Encoded protein: CSARKRYQETQYF.

This chain links TRBV4-3 with TRBJ2-5; D might be TRBD1 (5 bases). Germline-derived CDR1 and CDR2 are LGHNA and YSLEER. V was shortened by 0 bases and J by 5 bases, with 19 bases between the two germline ends. The CDR3 is 17 amino acids. The CDR3 bases are TGCGCCAGCAGCCAAGATGGCGCAGGGCGATTGCGGGAGACCCAGTACTTC. Its protein product is CASSQDGAGRLRETQYF.

The rearrangement uses TRBV5-6 and TRBJ2-7, with D possibly matching TRBD2 (6 bases). The germline gives CDR1 SGHDT, CDR2 YYEEEE. This CDR3 comprises 14 residues. V lost 0 bases to trimming and J lost 4 bases, with 11 bases between them. Here the CDR3 reads CASSLGLAIYEQYF. The CDR3 region has the DNA TGTGCCAGCAGCTTGGGTCTAGCGATTTACGAGCAGTACTTC.